Listed below are T cell receptor beta chains from one sample, sequenced in a study of T-cell reconstitution after alpha-beta-depleted transplantation in children. TCRdb re-derived calls from the PCR reads in MiXCR, one entry per CDR3 protein. The sample lists 330,000 or so distinct CDR3 sequences; roughly 7.8% were seen once. The sample in question was peripheral blood, obtained 360 days after TCRalphabeta/CD19-depleted stem cell transplant. Every receptor here comes from a female patient aged 2 to 10 who had a stem cell transplant for Fanconi anemia, so the T cells may come from the graft donor. CDR3s include the opening cysteine and the closing phenylalanine or tryptophan. D genes are given only for firm matches. Only part of the rows carry a size: once, few, many, or a class if the clone is expanded.

TRBD1	TRBV28	TRBJ2-2	NA	CASSLRAPRGRDGELFF	TGTGCCAGCAGTTTACGCGCCCCCAGGGGGCGGGACGGGGAGCTGTTTTTT
NA	TRBV12-3/TRBV12-4	TRBJ1-1	many	CASSLVTGRTEAFF	TGTGCCAGCAGTTTGGTGACAGGTCGGACTGAAGCTTTCTTT
NA	TRBV7-9	TRBJ2-1	many	CASGFWRGIYNEQFF	TGTGCCAGCGGGTTTTGGCGGGGTATCTACAATGAGCAGTTCTTC
NA	TRBV9	TRBJ2-5	few	CASRDCQETQYF	TGTGCCAGCCGGGACTGTCAAGAGACCCAGTACTTC
NA	TRBV13	TRBJ2-1	many	CASSLGMGLGLYEQFF	TGTGCCAGCAGCTTAGGAATGGGACTGGGGCTTTATGAGCAGTTCTTC
NA	TRBV10-3	TRBJ2-1	NA	CAISEPTDSYNEQFF	TGTGCCATCAGTGAGCCCACGGATTCTTACAATGAGCAGTTCTTC
NA	TRBV13	TRBJ2-7	NA	CASSLGRIYEQYF	TGTGCCAGCAGCCTTGGACGGATATACGAGCAGTACTTC
NA	TRBV28	TRBJ1-5	few	CASSPRGGIGNQPQHF	TGTGCCAGCAGTCCTAGAGGGGGGATAGGCAATCAGCCCCAGCATTTT
NA	TRBV6-5	TRBJ1-3	few	CASSYPGDTIYF	TGTGCCAGCAGTTATCCCGGGGACACCATATATTTT
NA	TRBV7-2	TRBJ1-2	many	CASSLGGGYYGYTF	TGTGCCAGCAGCCTTGGGGGGGGGTACTATGGCTACACCTTC
NA	TRBV6-5	TRBJ1-4	many	CASSYRGRNEKLFF	TGTGCCAGCAGTTACCGGGGGAGAAATGAAAAACTGTTTTTT
NA	TRBV20-1	TRBJ1-2	NA	CSANIDYGYTF	TGCAGTGCGAACATCGACTATGGCTACACCTTC
TRBD2	TRBV10-3	TRBJ2-5	NA	CAIARGGTEETQYF	TGTGCCATCGCCCGCGGGGGGACCGAAGAGACCCAGTACTTC
NA	TRBV18	TRBJ2-3	few	CASSLSTNTDTQYF	TGTGCCAGCTCACTATCGACTAACACAGATACGCAGTATTTT
NA	TRBV29-1	TRBJ2-5	many	CSVGAVFQETQYF	TGCAGCGTTGGTGCGGTATTCCAAGAGACCCAGTACTTC
TRBD2	TRBV5-1	TRBJ2-6	NA	CASSLGAGPSGANVLTF	TGCGCCAGCAGCTTGGGAGCGGGGCCCTCTGGGGCCAACGTCCTGACTTTC
NA	TRBV12-3/TRBV12-4	TRBJ1-5	many	CASSFETDQPQHF	TGTGCCAGCAGTTTCGAGACAGATCAGCCCCAGCATTTT
NA	TRBV11-1	TRBJ1-4	few	CASSFSLTRGLATNEKLFF	TGTGCCAGCAGCTTTTCATTGACCAGAGGGTTAGCAACTAATGAAAAACTGTTTTTT
NA	TRBV6-1	TRBJ1-1	NA	CASTGRRQWNTEAFF	TGTGCCAGCACCGGGAGGAGACAGTGGAACACTGAAGCTTTCTTT
NA	TRBV6-2/TRBV6-3	TRBJ2-7	many	CASSYVDEQYF	TGTGCCAGCAGTTACGTCGACGAGCAGTACTTC
NA	TRBV5-6	TRBJ2-3	few	CASSRELPDTQYF	TGTGCCAGCAGCAGAGAGCTCCCGGATACGCAGTATTTT
NA	TRBV5-5	TRBJ1-5	many	CASSSNPTQGQPQHF	TGTGCCAGCAGCTCAAACCCGACACAGGGACAGCCCCAGCATTTT
NA	TRBV5-1	TRBJ2-3	many	CASSGGSSTDTQYF	TGCGCCAGCAGCGGGGGGTCTAGCACAGATACGCAGTATTTT
TRBD2	TRBV9	TRBJ2-2	many	CASSPIPGLANTGELFF	TGTGCCAGCAGCCCCATTCCGGGACTAGCGAACACCGGGGAGCTGTTTTTT
TRBD2	TRBV6-5	TRBJ2-1	many	CASSYSGGASYNEQFF	TGTGCCAGCAGTTATAGCGGGGGGGCCTCCTACAATGAGCAGTTCTTC
TRBD1	TRBV2	TRBJ2-5	many	CASSPGTGVRETQYF	TGTGCCAGCTCTCCCGGGACAGGGGTAAGAGAGACCCAGTACTTC
TRBD1	TRBV5-1	TRBJ2-7	many	CASSPGTGHEQYF	TGCGCCAGCAGCCCGGGGACAGGTCACGAGCAGTACTTC
NA	TRBV5-1	TRBJ2-2	many	CASSPAVEWAGELFF	TGCGCCAGCAGCCCGGCCGTTGAATGGGCCGGGGAGCTGTTTTTT
TRBD2	TRBV28	TRBJ2-1	few	CASSHQGLAIYNEQFF	TGTGCCAGCAGCCACCAGGGACTAGCGATCTACAATGAGCAGTTCTTC
NA	TRBV11-2	TRBJ2-5	few	CASSWYRVGETQYF	TGTGCCAGCAGCTGGTACAGGGTTGGAGAGACCCAGTACTTC
TRBD1	TRBV27	TRBJ1-1	many	CASSPHRGRDTEAFF	TGTGCCAGCAGTCCCCACAGGGGGCGAGACACTGAAGCTTTCTTT
NA	TRBV29-1	TRBJ2-5	NA	CSVEGTIQETQYF	TGCAGCGTTGAAGGGACTATACAAGAGACCCAGTACTTC
NA	TRBV29-1	TRBJ2-7	many	CSVVPPGRSSYEQYF	TGCAGCGTTGTCCCTCCAGGCCGGAGCTCCTACGAGCAGTACTTC
NA	TRBV2	TRBJ2-7	few	CASGKYNEQYF	TGTGCCAGCGGGAAGTATAACGAGCAGTACTTC
NA	TRBV14	TRBJ2-3	few	CASSGLGSTDTQYF	TGTGCCAGCAGTGGACTGGGGAGCACAGATACGCAGTATTTT
NA	TRBV29-1	TRBJ2-3	many	CSVDGTGAADTQYF	TGCAGCGTTGATGGAACGGGGGCCGCAGATACGCAGTATTTT
NA	TRBV4-2	TRBJ2-1	many	CASSPLGTSQFF	TGTGCCAGCAGCCCGCTCGGAACTTCGCAGTTCTTC
TRBD1	TRBV6-1	TRBJ1-1	many	CASRDHGTGRGSREAFF	TGTGCCAGCAGGGACCACGGGACAGGGAGGGGTTCACGTGAAGCTTTCTTT
TRBD1	TRBV7-8	TRBJ2-1	many	CASSPGQGYYNEQFF	TGTGCCAGCAGCCCGGGACAGGGATACTACAATGAGCAGTTCTTC
TRBD1	TRBV28	TRBJ2-3	many	CASSFPFFGQGGVTDTQYF	TGTGCCAGCAGTTTCCCCTTTTTCGGACAGGGGGGGGTCACAGATACGCAGTATTTT
TRBD1	TRBV6-1	TRBJ2-1	few	CASSPLGTGVNEQFF	TGTGCCAGCAGCCCGCTAGGGACAGGGGTTAATGAGCAGTTCTTC
NA	TRBV7-3	TRBJ2-1	many	CASSSYGGNEQFF	TGTGCCAGCAGCTCCTACGGGGGCAATGAGCAGTTCTTC
NA	TRBV6-5	TRBJ1-3	many	CASSYFDSGNTIYF	TGTGCCAGCAGTTATTTTGACTCTGGAAACACCATATATTTT
NA	TRBV6-6	TRBJ2-7	many	CATWAGMLYEQYF	TGTGCCACGTGGGCGGGAATGCTCTACGAGCAGTACTTC